This T cell receptor (beta chain) emerged from a study of T cell changes during pregnancy in multiple sclerosis (dated by TCRdb to about 2019). About the study as a whole: The study examined how the T cell repertoire changed over the course of pregnancy in women with multiple sclerosis.

For this clone: Its antigen target is currently unknown. Base-call qualities are not available, and no considerably larger clone is one nucleotide away.

Library prep was done by the immunoSEQ multiplex PCR assay. Not all clones reach the TCRdb copy of this immuneACCESS table, which keeps in-frame sequences only. Checked studies attribute under half of the gap to unresolved V genes and leave the rest unexplained. The sample data list about 67,000 clones, and approximately 92% of these were observed just once. The ten largest clones take up 2% to 2.5% of the sample. The TCR sequence derives from a female donor with multiple sclerosis, enrolled in a pregnancy study. The input for sequencing was peripheral blood, taken in the first trimester of pregnancy.

The CDR3 region reads CASSLIGGGEVPYEQYF. The DNA sequence is TGTGCCAGCAGCTTAATCGGGGGAGGGGAGGTCCCCTACGAGCAGTACTTC. The V and J segments used are TRBV7-8 and TRBJ2-7; TRBD2 agrees with 7 junctional bases. V lost 2 bases and J lost 2 bases, and the count of bases not matched to a germline gene is 12. The CDR3 covers 17 residues, taking in both the cysteine and the phenylalanine. Here the CDR3 DNA is all that survives: 51 bases in frame from base 1. CDR1 and CDR2 are drawn from the germline V gene: SGHVS, FQNEAQ.